This T cell receptor beta chain was captured in a study of vaccination effects on CD4 cells after COVID-19. Notes on the study in general: The study, lacking early post-infection timepoints, had few convalescent patients.

Using immunoSEQ multiplex PCR, the repertoire was profiled, and TCRdb retains in-frame clones only, with some absent. This sample has 77,000 or so clones; roughly 79% occur once, and the top ten carry roughly 10%. This CDR3 contains 15 residues. CDR1 is MNHEY, CDR2 SVGAGI, per germline. V lost 7 bases and J 8 bases, leaving 23 bases between the germline ends. Concerning this clone itself: Its antigen remains unknown.

CD4+ T cells specific for antigen were expanded with viral peptide pools by the ViraFEST assay before sequencing. The authors isolated CD4+ T cells after 9 to 10 days of culture. Among the vaccine recipients, none had a prior SARS-CoV-2 infection, and nucleocapsid antibodies were negative. Here the sequenced sample was CD4+ T cells from PBMCs cultured with SARS-CoV-2 spike peptides, taken before COVID-19 vaccination. The sequence derives from a human donor who received a COVID-19 vaccine. This chain links TRBV6-5 with TRBJ1-2; D may be TRBD1 (5 bases). CDR3 sequence: CASTPWVGKSGGYTF. DNA for the CDR3: TGTGCCAGCACCCCATGGGTCGGCAAATCAGGGGGCTACACCTTC.